This passage covers 27 T cell receptor beta chains from one sample sequenced in a study of cytomegalovirus exposure and HLA in healthy donors. 13 Jbeta primers and 60 Vbeta primers were used for the PCR. Clones were read by immunoSEQ multiplex PCR, and TCRdb kept only the in-frame ones, dropping some. This sample's clone table lists roughly 40,000 clones. Input material: PBMCs. All receptors come from a male donor in good health and CMV-seronegative.

The rearrangement joins TRBV27 to TRBJ2-7; tentative D call: TRBD2 (5 bases). Germline-derived CDR1 and CDR2 are MNHEY and SMNVEV (reference sequence). The CDR3 is 13 residues long. V lost 8 bases, J lost 4 bases, and 15 bases lay in between. DNA of the CDR3: TGTGCCAGCGCCTCCGGGATGTCATACGAGCAGTACTTC. Protein product: CASASGMSYEQYF.

The chain links TRBV2 to TRBJ2-7; 14 nucleotides match TRBD2. CDR3 size: 14 residues. Trimming took 3 bases from V and 6 from J; bases not matched to a gene: 1. The germline gives CDR1 SNHLY, CDR2 FYNNEI. CDR3 bases: TGTGCCAGCAGTGAGGGACTAGCGGGAGCCGAGCAGTACTTC. This codes for CASSEGLAGAEQYF.

J is TRBJ2-1 and V is TRBV19; 12 bases align to TRBD2. This CDR3 comprises 15 residues. Trimming at V came to 5 bases and at J to 8 bases, leaving 7 bases not matched to a gene. Germline V lookup: CDR1 LNHDA, CDR2 SQIVND (reference sequence). In DNA form, the CDR3 reads TGTGCCAGTAGTCGGACTAGCGGGATTGTCGATGAGCAGTTCTTC. The encoded protein is CASSRTSGIVDEQFF.

The chain links TRBV2 to TRBJ2-7, with 7 bases lining up with TRBD2. CDR1 is SNHLY and CDR2 is FYNNEI in the germline V gene. V shed 4 bases and J 3 bases; nucleotides not matched to a gene: 15. The CDR3 extends over 17 amino acids. CDR3 bases: TGTGCCAGCAGTGTTCCCCCTTCACTAGCGCTCAGCTACGAGCAGTACTTC. As protein: CASSVPPSLALSYEQYF.

The V and J genes are TRBV14 and TRBJ2-7; D not resolved. Germline CDR1 SGHDN, CDR2 FVKESK. The CDR3 runs 13 residues. The germline V and J ends were trimmed by 1 base and 4 bases, with 8 bases remaining between them. The CDR3 coding sequence is TGTGCCAGCAGCCAAGGACTCCGTTACGAGCAGTACTTC. Translating it yields CASSQGLRYEQYF.

The V gene is TRBV11-2, the J gene TRBJ2-3; no reliable D call. In germline, CDR1 is SGHAT, CDR2 FQNNGV. The CDR3 is 15 amino acids. The V end lost 1 base, the J end lost 0 bases, and 8 bases lay between the germline ends. The CDR3 here is CASSLGAHSTDTQYF. The CDR3 nucleotides are TGTGCCAGCAGCTTAGGGGCCCACAGCACAGATACGCAGTATTTT.

The chain uses TRBV27 and TRBJ1-1; D is perhaps TRBD1 (6 bases). V was trimmed by 4 bases and J by 0 bases, leaving 9 bases between them. Germline V gene sequence: CDR1 MNHEY, CDR2 SMNVEV (reference sequence). The length of the CDR3 is 14 residues. Written as DNA, the CDR3 is TGTGCCAGCAGTTGGGGGCGTATGAACACTGAAGCTTTCTTT. It translates to CASSWGRMNTEAFF.

The chain is built from TRBV5-6 and TRBJ1-1; possible D gene TRBD1, 5 bases. V was trimmed by 0 bases and J by 8 bases, leaving 14 bases between them. Germline lookup yields CDR1 SGHDT and CDR2 YYEEEE. The CDR3 extends over 14 amino acids. In DNA, the CDR3 is TGTGCCAGCAGCTTGGTGGGTACAGGAACCGAAGCTTTCTTT. Residues: CASSLVGTGTEAFF.

The rearrangement links TRBV18 to TRBJ2-3, with D maybe TRBD2 (5 bases). With 6 bases removed from V and 4 bases from J, the gap between germline ends came to 17 bases. This CDR3 is built from 15 residues. Germline CDR1 and CDR2: KGHSH and LQKENI. DNA of the CDR3: TGTGCCAGCTCCCCTGCAGGCTCCGGGGCAGATACGCAGTATTTT. This sequence encodes CASSPAGSGADTQYF.

In regard to this clone: The same CDR3 also results from other DNA sequences found in this sample. The chain has TRBV18 and TRBJ1-4; TRBD1 aligns across 7 bases. With 2 bases clipped from V and 0 bases from J, the junction kept 0 bases outside the gene matches. The CDR3 covers 15 residues. The germline gives CDR1 KGHSH, CDR2 LQKENI. The CDR3 DNA follows: TGTGCCAGCTCACCAGACAGGGCAACTAATGAAAAACTGTTTTTT. Protein sequence: CASSPDRATNEKLFF.

The gene calls are TRBV5-4 and TRBJ2-1, with TRBD2 matching over 13 bases. Germline V gene sequence: CDR1 SGHNT, CDR2 YYREEE (reference sequence). The CDR3 spans 15 residues. Trimming at V came to 4 bases and at J to 7 bases, leaving 5 bases not matched to a gene. CDR3 region: CASSDGLAGVNEQFF. For the CDR3, the DNA is TGTGCCAGCAGCGATGGACTAGCGGGAGTAAATGAGCAGTTCTTC.

J is TRBJ2-3 and V is TRBV7-3; no definite D call. The V gene's germline CDR1 is SGHTA and CDR2 FQGTGA. The V end was cut by 0 bases, the J end by 0 bases, with 10 bases between. The CDR3 loop spans 16 amino acids. DNA of the CDR3: TGTGCCAGCAGCTTAACTATGGCCTCTAGCACAGATACGCAGTATTTT. Its translation: CASSLTMASSTDTQYF.

The chain recombines TRBV7-9 with TRBJ2-5; 9 bases line up with TRBD2. This CDR3 is 18 amino acids long. From germline, CDR1 is SEHNR and CDR2 FQNEAQ (reference sequence). V lost 5 bases and J lost 0; bases outside the gene matches: 13. The DNA of the CDR3 is TGTGCCAGCAGCATGTCCCTAGCGGGAATGAAGTACCAAGAGACCCAGTACTTC. Amino acids: CASSMSLAGMKYQETQYF.

This CDR3 is CASSYGQPYNEQFF. As DNA, the CDR3 is TGTGCCAGCAGCTATGGACAACCATACAATGAGCAGTTCTTC. The chain links TRBV7-9 to TRBJ2-1; tentative D call: TRBD1 (5 bases). V was clipped by 4 bases and J by 4 bases, with 11 bases between them. This CDR3 comprises 14 residues. The V gene's germline CDR1 is SEHNR and CDR2 FQNEAQ (reference sequence).

V gene TRBV28 combines with J gene TRBJ2-5; 9 bases are a match to TRBD2. Germline values: CDR1 MDHEN, CDR2 SYDVKM. This CDR3 has 15 residues. Unmatched junction bases numbered 9, after V lost 6 bases and J lost 4 bases. CDR3 in DNA: TGTGCCAGCAGGACTAGCGGAGAGGAGGGAGAGACCCAGTACTTC. Translated, it gives CASRTSGEEGETQYF.

The chain links TRBV6-1 to TRBJ1-1; 9 bases fit TRBD1. The CDR3 totals 15 residues. Germline V CDR1 and CDR2: MNHNS, SASEGT. With 2 bases clipped from V and 5 bases from J, the junction kept 6 bases outside the gene matches. In DNA form, the CDR3 reads TGTGCCAGCAGTGAACAACAGGGGGCCGGAACTGAAGCTTTCTTT. This sequence encodes CASSEQQGAGTEAFF.

This CDR3 is CASSLIKQRKAFF. CDR3 coding DNA: TGTGCCAGCAGCTTGATTAAACAGAGAAAAGCTTTCTTT. V gene TRBV5-6 combines with J gene TRBJ1-1, with D unclear. The CDR3 sequence is 13 residues long. With 1 base removed from V and 9 bases from J, the gap between germline ends came to 13 bases. Germline V gene data show CDR1 as SGHDT and CDR2 as YYEEEE.

The chain couples TRBV4-1 to TRBJ1-2; 8 bases line up with TRBD1. This CDR3 is built from 15 residues. The germline CDR1 and CDR2 sequences are MGHRA and YSYEKL. J was trimmed by 4 bases and V by 4 bases; bases with no gene match: 8. Written as DNA, the CDR3 is TGCGCCAGCAGCCCCTCGGACAGGGTGGTCTATGGCTACACCTTC. This encodes CASSPSDRVVYGYTF.

The chain couples TRBV19 to TRBJ2-2, with 12 positions matching TRBD1. V dropped 5 bases and J dropped 6; count of bases not matched to a gene: 4. Germline values: CDR1 LNHDA, CDR2 SQIVND (reference sequence). The CDR3 is 15 amino acids. The CDR3 loop is CASSSGQGAPGELFF. Here the CDR3 DNA reads TGTGCCAGTAGTTCGGGACAGGGGGCGCCCGGGGAGCTGTTTTTT.

V is TRBV30 and J is TRBJ1-2; TRBD1 might be the D (5 bases). Trimming shortened V by 5 bases and J by 4 bases, and 20 bases separated the two germline ends. Germline assignment: CDR1 GTSNPN and CDR2 SVGIG (reference sequence). The CDR3 totals 15 residues. CDR3 residues: CAWRPRGASGYGYTF. The CDR3 DNA follows: TGTGCCTGGCGCCCCCGTGGGGCCTCAGGCTATGGCTACACCTTC.

The chain employs TRBV6-4 and TRBJ2-2; maybe TRBD1 (6 bases). The CDR3 totals 13 residues. Trimming removed 3 bases from V and 5 bases from J, with 7 bases in between. Germline V gene lookup returns CDR1 MRHNA and CDR2 SNTAGT. The CDR3 region is CASSEGATGELFF. The CDR3 nucleotides read TGTGCCAGCAGTGAGGGGGCAACCGGGGAGCTGTTTTTT.

The chain couples TRBV19 to TRBJ2-3; D is unresolved. The CDR3 totals 11 residues. Germline CDR1 and CDR2: LNHDA and SQIVND (reference sequence). Trimming removed 8 bases at V and 5 bases at J, with 8 bases between. CDR3 loop: CASYHGDTQYF. The CDR3 DNA is TGTGCCAGTTACCACGGAGATACGCAGTATTTT.

J is TRBJ2-1 and V is TRBV11-2; 8 bases align to TRBD2. V was pared by 4 bases and J by 6 bases, with 8 bases of the junction left unmatched. CDR3 length: 15 amino acids. Germline CDR1 reads SGHAT; CDR2 reads FQNNGV. CDR3 sequence reads: CASSSLAGRRNEQFF. For the CDR3, the DNA is TGTGCCAGCAGCTCCCTAGCGGGCCGCCGCAATGAGCAGTTCTTC.

This sequence joins TRBV30 and TRBJ2-3; 7 bases fit TRBD2. Unmatched junction bases numbered 9, after V lost 2 bases and J lost 1 base. Germline assignment: CDR1 GTSNPN and CDR2 SVGIG (reference sequence). The length of the CDR3 is 16 residues. DNA for the CDR3: TGTGCCTGGAGTCTCGAGGGGAGGGCGGGCACAGATACGCAGTATTTT. Its translation is CAWSLEGRAGTDTQYF.

V is TRBV19 and J is TRBJ2-1; 7 bases agree with TRBD1. V was pared by 8 bases and J by 6 bases, with 16 bases of the junction left unmatched. The CDR3 contains 16 residues. Germline V CDR1 and CDR2: LNHDA, SQIVND (reference sequence). For the CDR3, the DNA is TGTGCCAGTTCCCTATCGGCGACAGGGTTTTCCAATGAGCAGTTCTTC. Amino acid sequence: CASSLSATGFSNEQFF.

The rearrangement links TRBV6-5 to TRBJ1-2; D remains ambiguous. Trimming stripped 6 bases from V and 1 base from J, with 9 bases between. The CDR3 covers 13 residues. CDR1 MNHEY and CDR2 SVGAGI come from the germline V gene. CDR3 sequence reads: CASSPNGNYGYTF. The CDR3 bases are TGTGCCAGCAGCCCCAACGGTAACTATGGCTACACCTTC.

The genes are TRBV7-9 and TRBJ2-7, with TRBD1 as a possible D gene (6 bases). Trimming took off 2 bases at V and 0 bases at J, with 8 bases between the two ends. This CDR3 is built from 14 residues. The germline gives CDR1 SEHNR, CDR2 FQNEAQ (reference sequence). In DNA form, the CDR3 reads TGTGCCAGCAGCTTACTGGACAGCTCCTACGAGCAGTACTTC. Protein: CASSLLDSSYEQYF.